This TCR beta chain came from a study of OX40 agonist ivuxolimab in advanced cancers. Study-level information: Dose-escalation subjects each had hepatocellular carcinoma, melanoma, renal cell or head and neck cancer.

V was clipped by 5 bases and J by 1 base, with 11 bases between them. This CDR3 comprises 13 residues. Per germline, CDR1 SQVTM and CDR2 ANQGSEA. The repertoire was sequenced with immunoSEQ multiplex PCR; TCRdb's copy has only in-frame clones and lacks some. The sample lists fewer than 90,000 clones, approximately 83% occurring once. The TCR sequence derives from an adult with an advanced solid tumor such as melanoma, head and neck, liver or kidney cancer. V gene TRBV29-1 combines with J gene TRBJ2-5; possible D gene TRBD2, 5 bases. The starting material was CD4+ or CD8+ T cells sorted from blood, obtained in a trial of the OX40 agonist ivuxolimab. The chain's CDR3 is CSVLGSGQETQYF. The CDR3 bases are TGCAGCGTTTTGGGGAGCGGCCAAGAGACCCAGTACTTC.